This T cell receptor (beta chain) was identified in a study of neurological immune-mediated disorders. Overall study context: Multiple sclerosis patients numbering about 34 comprised roughly 31 relapsing-remitting and 3 secondary progressive patients.

V was pared by 0 bases and J by 4 bases, with 5 bases of the junction left unmatched. CDR1 and CDR2 (germline): DFQATT, SNEGSKA (reference sequence). CDR3 length: 15 residues. The making of cDNA relied on 5'RACE with 10-nucleotide random UMIs. One entry per CDR3 protein results from TCRdb running MiXCR on the 5' RACE reads. The sample carries around 61,000 distinct CDR3 sequences, roughly 4.9% recorded once. This clonotype has a count of ten or more. The chain employs TRBV20-1 and TRBJ2-2; 7 bases fit TRBD1. This receptor was identified in a human donor with multiple sclerosis. The donor label of this sample is uncertain. Sequenced input: PBMCs. The DNA for the CDR3 is TGCAGTGCTAGAGAGGGACAGTCCATCACCGGGGAGCTGTTTTTT. Its protein product is CSAREGQSITGELFF.